These T cell receptor beta chains were read from a single sample in a study of blood T cell repertoires in COVID-19. Profiled with immunoSEQ multiplex PCR; TCRdb holds only in-frame clones, not every one. The sample has about 200,000 clones, 84% seen once; the top ten hold roughly 5%. Sequenced material: peripheral blood. Receptors originate from a woman in her 70s with active or convalescent COVID-19. The CDR3 runs from the conserved cysteine through the conserved F or W. D genes are given only for firm matches. Clone size is given for some rows only: seen once, a few or many times, or a class if the clone is expanded.

size: NA; J: TRBJ2-5; D: NA; V: TRBV5-1; DNA: TGCGCCAGCAGCTTAGACAGATGGGAAGAGACCCAGTACTTC; CDR3: CASSLDRWEETQYF
size: NA; J: TRBJ1-6; D: TRBD1; V: TRBV7-3; DNA: TGTGCCAGCAGCTTAATTGAGCCGGGACAGGGGGCGATTAGTTCTCCACCCCTCCACTTT; CDR3: CASSLIEPGQGAISSPPLHF
size: NA; J: TRBJ2-1; D: TRBD2; V: TRBV7-9; DNA: TGTGCCAGCAGCACAATTAGCGGGAGGGCCAGCAATGAGCAGTTCTTC; CDR3: CASSTISGRASNEQFF
size: NA; J: TRBJ2-1; D: TRBD2; V: TRBV11-3; DNA: TGTGCCAGCAGCTTAGATGTCCTCGGGACTAGCGGGAGTTTCCAGCAGTTCTTC; CDR3: CASSLDVLGTSGSFQQFF
size: NA; J: TRBJ1-1; D: NA; V: TRBV29-1; DNA: TGCAGCGTTGAGACAAATGAAGCTTTCTTT; CDR3: CSVETNEAFF
size: NA; J: TRBJ2-6; D: NA; V: TRBV14; DNA: TGTGCCAGCAGCCAACTCATTAACAGGGCTGGGGCCAACGTCCTGACTTTC; CDR3: CASSQLINRAGANVLTF
size: once; J: TRBJ2-3; D: TRBD1; V: TRBV15; DNA: TGTGCCACGTCGGGACAGAGCACAGATACGCAGTATTTT; CDR3: CATSGQSTDTQYF
size: NA; J: TRBJ2-7; D: TRBD2; V: TRBV5-6; DNA: TGTGCCAGCAGCTTGAGACTAGCGCTCTCCTACGAGCAGTACTTC; CDR3: CASSLRLALSYEQYF
size: NA; J: TRBJ2-6; D: TRBD1; V: TRBV5-6; DNA: TGTGCCAGCAGCTTGCGTCGGGACAGGCGGTCTGGGGCCAACGTCCTGACTTTC; CDR3: CASSLRRDRRSGANVLTF
size: NA; J: TRBJ2-1; D: TRBD2; V: TRBV7-9; DNA: TGTGCCAGCAGCTTAGAGCTAGCGGGAGGGAAAAATGAGCAGTTCTTC; CDR3: CASSLELAGGKNEQFF
size: NA; J: TRBJ1-6; D: NA; V: TRBV19; DNA: TGTGCCAGTAGTCCCCGAGGAGGCAGGAGTTCACCCCTCCACTTT; CDR3: CASSPRGGRSSPLHF
size: NA; J: TRBJ1-4; D: TRBD1; V: TRBV18; DNA: TGTGCCAGCTCATTACGGACAGGGAAGGATGAAAAACTGTTTTTT; CDR3: CASSLRTGKDEKLFF
size: NA; J: TRBJ1-2; D: TRBD1; V: TRBV7-9; DNA: TGTGCCAGCAGCTTAGCGCAACAGGGGCCCGGGAATGGCTACACCTTC; CDR3: CASSLAQQGPGNGYTF
size: NA; J: TRBJ1-5; D: TRBD1; V: TRBV18; DNA: TGTGCCAGCTCACTAACAGGGGAACAGCCCCAGCATTTT; CDR3: CASSLTGEQPQHF
size: NA; J: TRBJ2-3; D: NA; V: TRBV4-1; DNA: TGCGCCAGCAGCCAAGTACAGAACACGCGCAGAGATACGCAGTATTTT; CDR3: CASSQVQNTRRDTQYF
size: NA; J: TRBJ2-1; D: NA; V: TRBV9; DNA: TGTGCCAGCAGCGTAGCCAGCGGTCGTCCCAATGAGCAGTTCTTC; CDR3: CASSVASGRPNEQFF
size: NA; J: TRBJ2-1; D: TRBD2; V: TRBV7-9; DNA: TGTGCCAGCAGCTTTCGGACTAGCGGGAGTACAGTGAATGAGCAGTTCTTC; CDR3: CASSFRTSGSTVNEQFF
size: NA; J: TRBJ2-7; D: NA; V: TRBV9; DNA: TGTGCCAGCAGCGTAGCGGAGAACTACGAGCAGTACTTC; CDR3: CASSVAENYEQYF
size: NA; J: TRBJ2-1; D: TRBD2; V: TRBV5-4; DNA: TGTGCCAGCAGGACTGCCGGACTAGCGGTCTCCTACAATGAGCAGTTCTTC; CDR3: CASRTAGLAVSYNEQFF
size: NA; J: TRBJ2-2; D: TRBD1; V: TRBV7-3; DNA: TGTGCCAGCAGCCCGACGTCAGACAGGGGCGCAAACACCGGGGAGCTGTTTTTT; CDR3: CASSPTSDRGANTGELFF
size: many; J: TRBJ2-2; D: TRBD2; V: TRBV7-9; DNA: TGTGCCAGCAGCTTACCGATGGTAGCGGGAATCGGGGAGCTGTTTTTT; CDR3: CASSLPMVAGIGELFF
size: once; J: TRBJ1-3; D: TRBD1; V: TRBV7-9; DNA: TGTGCCAGCAGCTTGGGACAGACTGGAAACACCATATATTTT; CDR3: CASSLGQTGNTIYF
size: NA; J: TRBJ2-3; D: NA; V: TRBV29-1; DNA: TGCAGCGCCCCGCAGGCCAGCACAGATACGCAGTATTTT; CDR3: CSAPQASTDTQYF
size: NA; J: TRBJ1-1; D: NA; V: TRBV11-3; DNA: TGTGCCAGCAGCCTCGTTTCGAACACTGAAGCTTTCTTT; CDR3: CASSLVSNTEAFF
size: NA; J: TRBJ2-7; D: TRBD1; V: TRBV9; DNA: TGTGCCAGCAGCGTAGGGACAGGGGCCCTCTACGAGCAGTACTTC; CDR3: CASSVGTGALYEQYF
size: NA; J: TRBJ2-3; D: NA; V: TRBV10-3; DNA: TGTGCCACCAACCCCAATCCCCAGCGGACTAGCACAGATACGCAGTATTTT; CDR3: CATNPNPQRTSTDTQYF
size: NA; J: TRBJ1-2; D: TRBD1; V: TRBV19; DNA: TGTGCCAGTAGTATTCCCGCGGGACAGGGAGGTGGCTACACCTTC; CDR3: CASSIPAGQGGGYTF
size: many; J: TRBJ1-2; D: NA; V: TRBV4-1; DNA: TGCGCCAGCAGCCAAGGCCCGGGAACAGGGCCACGTCGGGGCTACACCTTC; CDR3: CASSQGPGTGPRRGYTF
size: NA; J: TRBJ2-1; D: TRBD2; V: TRBV5-1; DNA: TGCGCCAGCAGCTTGACTAGCGGGTCGTCGAGCGAGCAGTTCTTC; CDR3: CASSLTSGSSSEQFF
size: NA; J: TRBJ2-5; D: TRBD2; V: TRBV28; DNA: TGTGCCAGCAGCCTCGGACTAGCGGGAGCCATATGGGAGACCCAGTACTTC; CDR3: CASSLGLAGAIWETQYF
size: NA; J: TRBJ2-5; D: NA; V: TRBV19; DNA: TGTGCCAGTAGTCAACAACAGGGTCAGGAGACCCAGTACTTC; CDR3: CASSQQQGQETQYF
size: NA; J: TRBJ2-7; D: TRBD2; V: TRBV9; DNA: TGTGCCAGCAGCGAGGGGGTAGCGGGAGGCTTAGCCGGGCAGTACTTC; CDR3: CASSEGVAGGLAGQYF
size: NA; J: TRBJ1-4; D: NA; V: TRBV6-5; DNA: TGTGCCAGCAGTCGTAATGAAAAACTGTTTTTT; CDR3: CASSRNEKLFF
size: NA; J: TRBJ2-7; D: NA; V: TRBV14; DNA: TGTGCCAGCAGCCAAGGGGTTAGGAGGGCATGGGACGAGCAGTACTTC; CDR3: CASSQGVRRAWDEQYF
size: NA; J: TRBJ2-3; D: NA; V: TRBV15; DNA: TGTGCCACCAGCAGAGTAGGACAGCCAGATACGCAGTATTTT; CDR3: CATSRVGQPDTQYF
size: NA; J: TRBJ2-3; D: NA; V: TRBV7-3; DNA: TGTGCCAGCAGCTTAACCCCAATGGATACGCAGTATTTT; CDR3: CASSLTPMDTQYF
size: NA; J: TRBJ1-1; D: TRBD1; V: TRBV28; DNA: TGTGCCAGCAGTTGGGGGACAGTCTACACTGAAGCTTTCTTT; CDR3: CASSWGTVYTEAFF
size: NA; J: TRBJ1-1; D: NA; V: TRBV5-6; DNA: TGTGCCAGCAGCCCCGGGGGGGGGAGCACTGAAGCTTTCTTT; CDR3: CASSPGGGSTEAFF
size: NA; J: TRBJ2-1; D: TRBD1; V: TRBV14; DNA: TGTGCCAGCAGCCTTTGGGACAGGGTGAGTGAGCAGTTCTTC; CDR3: CASSLWDRVSEQFF
size: many; J: TRBJ2-2; D: NA; V: TRBV24-1; DNA: TGTGCCACCAGTGATTTTCGGCAGGGGTCCAACACCGGGGAGCTGTTTTTT; CDR3: CATSDFRQGSNTGELFF